This T cell receptor beta chain was captured by sequencing in a study of shared clonotypes between healthy human individuals. Sequencing was performed with immunoSEQ multiplex PCR; in TCRdb, only in-frame clones are kept and a portion is missing. This table holds about 480,000 clones, 79% found once. Looked up from germline, CDR1 is SGDLS and CDR2 is YYNGEE. V lost 4 bases, J lost 3 bases, and 4 bases stayed unmatched. The length of the CDR3 is 16 residues. The TCR originated in a middle-aged woman in good health. Some clones in this sample may be carry-over from other donors' samples. The sample consisted of PBMCs. The genes are TRBV9 and TRBJ2-2, with 12 bases lining up with TRBD2. This chain's CDR3 is CASSPRLAGDTGELFF. CDR3 bases: TGTGCCAGCAGCCCAAGACTAGCGGGAGACACCGGGGAGCTGTTTTTT. Looking up the rest from reference TRBV9 and TRBJ2-2 gives the full variable domain: DSGVTQTPKHLITATGQRVTLRCSPRSGDLSVYWYQQSLDQGLQFLIQYYNGEERAKGNILERFSAQQFPDLHSELNLSSLELGDSALYFCASSPRLAGDTGELFFGEGSRLTVL.